These 7 T cell receptor beta chains originate from one sample sequenced in a study of T cells after yellow fever vaccination. TCRdb fed the 5' RACE reads into MiXCR, producing one record per CDR3 protein. The data show approximately 170,000 distinct CDR3 sequences, approximately 10% seen once. The sample here was CD8+ T cells sorted from PBMCs, taken 15 days after the yellow fever booster vaccination. The receptors here all came from a man younger than 35 who received the YFV17D yellow fever vaccine.

CDR3 in DNA: TGTGCCAGCAGTCTGGACGTCCCACCCCTCCACTTT. It yields the protein CASSLDVPPLHF. The chain uses TRBV6-6 and TRBJ1-6; D not certain. The CDR3 is 12 amino acids. Trimming cost V 5 bases and J 11 bases, with 10 bases left between them. The germline gives CDR1 MNHNY, CDR2 SVGAGI (reference sequence).

This clonotype occurred many times. The chain carries TRBV7-8 and TRBJ1-6, with D tentatively TRBD1 (5 bases). V was pared by 5 bases and J by 6 bases, with 14 bases between. Germline V gene lookup returns CDR1 SGHVS and CDR2 FQNEAQ. The CDR3 has 15 residues. CDR3 coding DNA: TGTGCCAGCAGCACCGGGACGGAGGTTAATTCACCCCTCCACTTT. It yields the protein CASSTGTEVNSPLHF. Complete variable domain (other parts from reference TRBV7-8 and TRBJ1-6): GAGVSQSPRYKVAKRGQDVALRCDPISGHVSLFWYQQALGQGPEFLTYFQNEAQLDKSGLPSDRFFAERPEGSVSTLKIQRTQQEDSAVYLCASSTGTEVNSPLHFGNGTRLTVT.

The chain employs TRBV6-5 and TRBJ2-5; 9 positions agree with TRBD1. This CDR3 is built from 15 residues. Trimming removed 6 bases from V and 1 base from J; junction bases left unmatched: 6. Germline CDR1 MNHEY, CDR2 SVGAGI. The CDR3 DNA sequence: TGTGCCAGCAGACAGAGGGACAGGGCCCAAGAGACCCAGTACTTC. It encodes CASRQRDRAQETQYF.

This clonotype turned up a few times. The chain has TRBV24-1 and TRBJ2-1, with 9 positions matching TRBD1. The junction had 7 bases not matched to a gene; V was cut back by 3 bases and J by 2 bases. The germline V gene encodes CDR1 KGHDR and CDR2 SFDVKD. CDR3 length: 17 residues. The CDR3 sequence is CATSDAIGTGTYNEQFF. CDR3 sequence (DNA): TGTGCCACCAGTGATGCAATTGGGACAGGGACCTACAATGAGCAGTTCTTC.

This chain uses TRBV29-1 with TRBJ2-7, with 7 bases that match TRBD1. This CDR3 spans 15 amino acids. Germline assignment: CDR1 SQVTM and CDR2 ANQGSEA. V was clipped by 3 bases and J by 0 bases; unmatched bases: 8. The CDR3 here is CSVDDDRAVSYEQYF. The CDR3 DNA follows: TGCAGCGTTGATGACGACAGGGCCGTCTCCTACGAGCAGTACTTC.

This clonotype was counted only a few times. The V call is TRBV7-2, the J call TRBJ1-4, with D unresolved. The CDR3 is 13 amino acids. From germline, CDR1 is SGHTA and CDR2 FQGNSA. V gave up 1 base and J gave up 6 bases, with 6 bases separating them. The CDR3 spells CASSLVTDEKLFF. CDR3 DNA: TGTGCCAGCAGCTTAGTGACGGATGAAAAACTGTTTTTT.

This clonotype turned up a few times. The V call is TRBV28, the J call TRBJ1-5; D remains ambiguous. Looked up from germline, CDR1 is MDHEN and CDR2 is SYDVKM. This CDR3 has 19 residues. V lost 4 bases and J lost 3, with 25 bases in between. The CDR3 protein is CASSSRTESDPFSNQPQHF. In DNA, the CDR3 is TGTGCCAGCAGTTCCAGGACGGAGTCCGATCCATTTTCCAATCAGCCCCAGCATTTT. The full variable domain, rest sourced from reference TRBV28 and TRBJ1-5, is DVKVTQSSRYLVKRTGEKVFLECVQDMDHENMFWYRQDPGLGLRLIYFSYDVKMKEKGDIPEGYSVSREKKERFSLILESASTNQTSMYLCASSSRTESDPFSNQPQHFGDGTRLSIL.